This paragraph covers one T cell receptor beta chain sequence. The authors ran the immunoSEQ assay, v3.0, at survey level. The assay was immunoSEQ multiplex PCR, and TCRdb's table has in-frame clones only and misses some. The table includes 25,000 to 35,000 clones, about 97% detected once. This entry belongs to a study of long-term antiretroviral therapy in people with HIV. The germline V gene encodes CDR1 LGHNA and CDR2 YSLEER. The CDR3 has 12 residues. V was pared by 4 bases and J by 9 bases, with 10 bases between. This specimen was unsorted PBMCs, taken 6.9 years after starting antiretroviral therapy. This TCR derives from a man aged 25-45 years with HIV. The gene calls are TRBV4-3 and TRBJ2-1, with a tentative D call TRBD2 (6 bases). The CDR3 spells CASSLVGGEQFF. CDR3 in DNA: TGCGCCAGCAGCCTGGTCGGGGGTGAGCAGTTCTTC.